A selection of T cell receptor beta chains follows, all from one sample in a study of T cell responses to AZD1222 COVID-19 vaccine. The repertoire was sequenced with immunoSEQ multiplex PCR; TCRdb's copy has only in-frame clones and lacks some. The sample has 85,000 to 100,000 clones, about 89% seen once. The sequencing here drew on peripheral blood, taken on day 0 of AZD1222 vaccination. The receptors originated from an adult in good health. Each CDR3 is given with its conserved first and last residue. A D gene is named only where the DNA matches it firmly. Expanded clones are given a class, and other clones once, few, many or no size at all.

v_gene	abundance	j_gene	d_gene	CDR3nt	CDR3aa
TRBV11-2	-	TRBJ2-1	-	TGTGCCAGCAGCTTAGTCTCTAGCGCGGCTGAGCAGTTCTTC	CASSLVSSAAEQFF
TRBV7-7	-	TRBJ1-4	-	TGTGCCAGCAGCTTAGTTTGGAATGAAAAACTGTTTTTT	CASSLVWNEKLFF
TRBV19	-	TRBJ1-6	-	TGTGCCAGTAGTCAGTCAAGCTCCTATAATTCACCCCTCCACTTT	CASSQSSSYNSPLHF
TRBV12-5	-	TRBJ1-2	-	TGTGCTAGTGGTTTTACTCTTGTCGGACACTATGGCTACACCTTC	CASGFTLVGHYGYTF
TRBV14	-	TRBJ1-1	-	TGTGCCAGCAGCCCCCGGGACCTCAACACTGAAGCTTTCTTT	CASSPRDLNTEAFF
TRBV27	-	TRBJ1-2	-	TGTGCCAGCAGCCTCGGAGGGGGCTATGGCTACACCTTC	CASSLGGGYGYTF
TRBV7-9	-	TRBJ1-5	TRBD1	TGTGCCAGCAGCAGACAGGGAAGTAGGGGCAATCAGCCCCAGCATTTT	CASSRQGSRGNQPQHF
TRBV6-1	-	TRBJ2-1	-	TGTGCCAGCAGTGAAATCGGGGCCTTTAGCTCCTACAATGAGCAGTTCTTC	CASSEIGAFSSYNEQFF
TRBV5-6	-	TRBJ1-4	-	TGTGCCAGCAGCTTGTTACGGAACTACAATGAAAAACTGTTTTTT	CASSLLRNYNEKLFF
TRBV6-5	-	TRBJ2-1	-	TGTGCCAGCAGCCCAGGGACGGTGACCTACAATGAGCAGTTCTTC	CASSPGTVTYNEQFF
TRBV5-1	once	TRBJ2-2	-	TGCGCCAGCACTACCGGGACGGTGAACACCGGGGAGCTGTTTTTT	CASTTGTVNTGELFF
TRBV7-2	-	TRBJ2-4	TRBD1	TGTGCCAGCAGCTCCGGGGACAGCATATGGGCCAAAAACATTCAGTACTTC	CASSSGDSIWAKNIQYF
TRBV11-2	-	TRBJ1-1	-	TGTGCCAGCAGCTTAGTAGCCGGGGGCACTGAAGCTTTCTTT	CASSLVAGGTEAFF
TRBV19	-	TRBJ2-3	-	TGTGCCAGTAGTATAGACAGGAGCACAGATACGCAGTATTTT	CASSIDRSTDTQYF
TRBV7-8	few	TRBJ1-4	-	TGTGCCAGCAGCACCCGGGACCCAACACCAGAAAAACTGTTTTTT	CASSTRDPTPEKLFF
TRBV5-1	-	TRBJ2-1	TRBD2	TGCGCCAGCAGCCCGCCGGGGCTAGCGGGGCTTCCCTACAATGAGCAGTTCTTC	CASSPPGLAGLPYNEQFF
TRBV27	few	TRBJ1-2	-	TGTGCCAGCAGCTACAGGGAGGGCTATGGCTACACCTTC	CASSYREGYGYTF
TRBV6-5	-	TRBJ2-5	TRBD2	TGTGCCAGCAGTCGTAGACTAGCGGGCAGGGAGACCCAGTACTTC	CASSRRLAGRETQYF
TRBV7-2	-	TRBJ2-7	-	TGTGCCAGCAGCTTAATAAGGGGGCGGGACTACGAGCAGTACTTC	CASSLIRGRDYEQYF
TRBV5-1	-	TRBJ1-1	-	TGCGCCAGCAGCCACCAGGGGCCGGCGGGAGCGATTGTGAACACTGAAGCTTTCTTT	CASSHQGPAGAIVNTEAFF
TRBV5-1	-	TRBJ2-5	-	TGCGCCAGCAGCTTGGGCCTAGCGTTTGAGACCCAGTACTTC	CASSLGLAFETQYF
TRBV19	-	TRBJ1-2	-	TGTGCCAGTACCCCCGGCGGATACTTTAACTATGGCTACACCTTC	CASTPGGYFNYGYTF
TRBV2	-	TRBJ1-2	TRBD1	TGTGCCAGCAGTGGTGGGCAGGGGGGGGACTATGGCTACACCTTC	CASSGGQGGDYGYTF
TRBV6-5	-	TRBJ2-1	-	TGTGCCAGCAGTTCTAGCCCCAATGAGCAGTTCTTC	CASSSSPNEQFF
TRBV7-7	-	TRBJ1-1	TRBD1	TGTGCTAGCAGGAAGGTTATGGACAGGGGATTTGCTGAAGCTTTCTTT	CASRKVMDRGFAEAFF
TRBV7-3	-	TRBJ1-2	TRBD1	TGTGCCAGCAGCTTAGGACAGGGAAATGGCTACACCTTC	CASSLGQGNGYTF
TRBV7-9	once	TRBJ1-1	-	TGTGCCAGCAGCTTAGTCAGGAGGAACACTGAAGCTTTCTTT	CASSLVRRNTEAFF
TRBV28	-	TRBJ2-1	TRBD2	TGTGCCAGCAGTTCGGGGGGGTACGACGACAATGAGCAGTTCTTC	CASSSGGYDDNEQFF
TRBV10-3	-	TRBJ1-3	-	TGTGCCATTTCTCTCGACGGAAACACCATATATTTT	CAISLDGNTIYF
TRBV19	-	TRBJ1-1	TRBD1	TGTGCCAGTAGTATCTCTTGGACAGGATCCCCTGAAGCTTTCTTT	CASSISWTGSPEAFF
TRBV6-5	-	TRBJ1-2	TRBD1	TGTGCCAGCAGTACAGGGGGCGCAGGCTATGGCTACACCTTC	CASSTGGAGYGYTF